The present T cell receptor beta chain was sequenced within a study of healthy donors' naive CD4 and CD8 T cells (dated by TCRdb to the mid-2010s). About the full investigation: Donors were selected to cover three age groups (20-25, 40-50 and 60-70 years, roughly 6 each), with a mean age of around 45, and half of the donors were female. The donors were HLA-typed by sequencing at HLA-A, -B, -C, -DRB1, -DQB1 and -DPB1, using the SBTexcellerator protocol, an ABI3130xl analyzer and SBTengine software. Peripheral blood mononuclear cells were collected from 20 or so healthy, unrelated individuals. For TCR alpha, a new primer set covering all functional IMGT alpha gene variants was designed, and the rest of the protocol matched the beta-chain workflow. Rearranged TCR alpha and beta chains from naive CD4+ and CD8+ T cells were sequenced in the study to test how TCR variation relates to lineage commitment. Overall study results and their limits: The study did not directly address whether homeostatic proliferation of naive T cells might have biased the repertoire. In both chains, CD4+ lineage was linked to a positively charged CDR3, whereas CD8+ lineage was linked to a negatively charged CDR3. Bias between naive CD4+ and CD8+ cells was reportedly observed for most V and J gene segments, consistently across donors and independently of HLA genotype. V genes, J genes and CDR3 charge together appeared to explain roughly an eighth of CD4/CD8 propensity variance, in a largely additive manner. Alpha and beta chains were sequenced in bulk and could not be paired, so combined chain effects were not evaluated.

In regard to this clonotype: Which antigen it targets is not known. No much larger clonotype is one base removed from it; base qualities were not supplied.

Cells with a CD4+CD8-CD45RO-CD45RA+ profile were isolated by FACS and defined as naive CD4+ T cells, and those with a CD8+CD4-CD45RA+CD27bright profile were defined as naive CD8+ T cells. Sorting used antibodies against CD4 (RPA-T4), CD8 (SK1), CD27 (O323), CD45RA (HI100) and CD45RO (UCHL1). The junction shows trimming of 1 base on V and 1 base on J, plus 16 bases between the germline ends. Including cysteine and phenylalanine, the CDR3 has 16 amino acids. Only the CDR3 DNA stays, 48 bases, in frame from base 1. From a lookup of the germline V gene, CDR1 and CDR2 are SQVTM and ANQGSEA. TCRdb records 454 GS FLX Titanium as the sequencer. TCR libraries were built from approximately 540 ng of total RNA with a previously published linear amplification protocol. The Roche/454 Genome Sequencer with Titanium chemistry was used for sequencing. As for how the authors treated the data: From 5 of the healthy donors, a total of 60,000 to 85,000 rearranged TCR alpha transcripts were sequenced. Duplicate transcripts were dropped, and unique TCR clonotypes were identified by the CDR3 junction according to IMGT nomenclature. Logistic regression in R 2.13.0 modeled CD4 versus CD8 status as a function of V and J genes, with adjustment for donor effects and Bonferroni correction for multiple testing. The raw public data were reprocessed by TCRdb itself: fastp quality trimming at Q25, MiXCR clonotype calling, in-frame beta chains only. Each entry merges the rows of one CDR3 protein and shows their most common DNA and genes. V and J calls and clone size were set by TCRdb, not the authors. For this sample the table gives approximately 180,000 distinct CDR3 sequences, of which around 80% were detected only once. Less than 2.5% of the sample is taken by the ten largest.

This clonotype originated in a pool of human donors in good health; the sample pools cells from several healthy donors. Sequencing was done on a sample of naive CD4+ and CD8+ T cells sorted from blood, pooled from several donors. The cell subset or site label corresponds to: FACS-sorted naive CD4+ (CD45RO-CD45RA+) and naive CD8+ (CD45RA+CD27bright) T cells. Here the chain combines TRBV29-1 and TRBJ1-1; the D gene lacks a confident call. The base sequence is TGCAGCGTTGAAGCCCCACTTTCCTACCCGAACACTGAAGCTTTCTTT. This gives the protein CSVEAPLSYPNTEAFF.